A single sample gave rise to the 15 T cell receptor beta chains below, sequenced in a study of T cell clones after liver transplantation. Using immunoSEQ multiplex PCR, the repertoire was profiled, and TCRdb retains in-frame clones only, with some absent. This sample has more than 5,000 clones, with less than 80% found just once. The material sequenced was CD8+ T cells from blood, taken 24 months after liver transplant. These receptor sequences come from a human patient who received a liver transplant. Some of the T cells might come from the graft donor.

The rearrangement links TRBV9 to TRBJ2-3; D may be TRBD2 (6 bases). With 4 bases removed from V and 2 bases from J, the gap between germline ends came to 11 bases. Germline lookup yields CDR1 SGDLS and CDR2 YYNGEE. The CDR3 extends over 14 amino acids. CDR3 DNA sequence: TGTGCCAGCAGCCCGCGGGGCTCCACAGATACGCAGTATTTT. This sequence encodes CASSPRGSTDTQYF.

The J gene is TRBJ2-7, the V gene TRBV7-9; D is undetermined. The V end was cut by 5 bases, the J end by 2 bases, with 7 bases between. The CDR3 length is 12 residues. Germline CDR1 is SEHNR and CDR2 is FQNEAQ (reference sequence). Written as DNA, the CDR3 is TGTGCCAGCAGCCAACTGCCCTACGAGCAGTACTTC. This codes for CASSQLPYEQYF. Looking up the rest from reference TRBV7-9 and TRBJ2-7 gives the full variable domain: DTGVSQNPRHKITKRGQNVTFRCDPISEHNRLYWYRQTLGQGPEFLTYFQNEAQLEKSRLLSDRFSAERPKGSFSTLEIQRTEQGDSAMYLCASSQLPYEQYFGPGTRLTVT.

The chain combines TRBV4-1 with TRBJ1-1; weak D call: TRBD1 (6 bases). Deletions cut 6 bases from V and 3 bases from J, with 20 bases between. Germline V gene sequence: CDR1 MGHRA, CDR2 YSYEKL. There are 16 residues in the CDR3. CDR3 region: CASRREVGGADTEAFF. The CDR3, as DNA: TGCGCCAGCAGGCGCGAGGTGGGGGGCGCGGACACTGAAGCTTTCTTT.

This clone has just a few counts. V usage is TRBV7-9 and J usage is TRBJ2-7; D remains unclear. The V end was cut by 0 bases, the J end by 2 bases, with 5 bases between. Germline CDR1 reads SEHNR; CDR2 reads FQNEAQ (reference sequence). CDR3 length: 13 amino acids. The CDR3 loop is CASSLANPYEQYF. In nucleotides, the CDR3 is TGTGCCAGCAGCTTAGCGAACCCCTACGAGCAGTACTTC.

This chain links TRBV11-2 with TRBJ2-7; 7 bases map to TRBD1. The CDR3 covers 15 residues. Germline V gives CDR1 SGHAT, CDR2 FQNNGV. V shed 0 bases and J 3 bases; nucleotides not matched to a gene: 5. The CDR3 region is CASSLDPGGVYEQYF. The CDR3 DNA is TGTGCCAGCAGCTTAGACCCAGGGGGAGTCTACGAGCAGTACTTC. The full variable domain, in which reference TRBV11-2 and TRBJ2-7 provide the parts outside the CDR3, is EAGVAQSPRYKIIEKRQSVAFWCNPISGHATLYWYQQILGQGPKLLIQFQNNGVVDDSQLPKDRFSAERLKGVDSTLKIQPAKLEDSAVYLCASSLDPGGVYEQYFGPGTRLTVT.

The V call is TRBV19, the J call TRBJ2-2, with 8 positions matching TRBD2. Losses at the gene ends were 2 bases for V and 4 bases for J; bases not matched to a gene: 3. CDR3 length: 15 amino acids. CDR1 LNHDA and CDR2 SQIVND come from the germline V gene (reference sequence). In DNA form, the CDR3 reads TGTGCCAGTAGTATATCTCTAGCGGGCACCGGGGAGCTGTTTTTT. It translates to CASSISLAGTGELFF.

This clone was seen a few times. This chain joins TRBV7-4 and TRBJ2-7, with 10 bases identical to TRBD1. Germline V gives CDR1 SGHVT, CDR2 SQSDAQ. This CDR3 is built from 13 residues. V lost 6 bases and J lost 5; bases outside the gene matches: 4. The CDR3 here is CASRGTGVDEQYF. The CDR3 nucleotides read TGTGCCAGCAGGGGGACAGGGGTCGACGAGCAGTACTTC.

The chain joins TRBV14 to TRBJ1-1; possible D gene TRBD1, 5 bases. Germline V gene data show CDR1 as SGHDN and CDR2 as FVKESK. V shed 2 bases and J shed 10 bases, with 8 bases lying between them. The CDR3 loop spans 11 amino acids. The CDR3 DNA reads as TGTGCCAGCAGCCAAATGGGGCGAGCTTTCTTT. It translates to CASSQMGRAFF.

The rearrangement joins TRBV27 to TRBJ2-1, with D perhaps TRBD1 (6 bases). V shed 0 bases and J shed 9 bases, with 12 bases lying between them. The CDR3 consists of 14 residues. Germline loops: CDR1 MNHEY, CDR2 SMNVEV (reference sequence). CDR3 DNA sequence: TGTGCCAGCAGTTTATCGACAGGTGGTAGTGAGCAGTTCTTC. It is translated as CASSLSTGGSEQFF.

This chain links TRBV7-6 with TRBJ2-7; D is ambiguous. The V gene's germline CDR1 is SGHVS and CDR2 FNYEAQ. CDR3 length: 15 amino acids. V was cut by 4 bases and J by 5 bases, with 18 bases left in between. CDR3 sequence (DNA): TGTGCCAGCAGCTCCAATACCTTTGGGCCCAACGAGCAGTACTTC. Translated, it gives CASSSNTFGPNEQYF.

The rearrangement links TRBV13 to TRBJ2-7, with TRBD1 identical over 7 bases. Germline CDR1 PRHDT, CDR2 FYEKMQ (reference sequence). With 3 bases clipped from V and 5 bases from J, the junction kept 7 bases outside the gene matches. This CDR3 has 14 amino acids. DNA for the CDR3: TGTGCCAGCAGCTTCCACAGGGGAGCGGACGAGCAGTACTTC. As protein: CASSFHRGADEQYF.

The genes are TRBV19 and TRBJ1-4, with D tentatively TRBD1 (5 bases). From germline, CDR1 is LNHDA and CDR2 SQIVND (reference sequence). V lost 9 bases and J 7 bases, leaving 15 bases between the germline ends. The CDR3 covers 13 residues. This chain's CDR3 is CASPGSTAEKLFF. CDR3 nucleotide sequence: TGTGCCAGCCCAGGGAGTACGGCTGAAAAACTGTTTTTT. Looking up the rest from reference TRBV19 and TRBJ1-4 gives the full variable domain: DGGITQSPKYLFRKEGQNVTLSCEQNLNHDAMYWYRQDPGQGLRLIYYSQIVNDFQKGDIAEGYSVSREKKESFPLTVTSAQKNPTAFYLCASPGSTAEKLFFGSGTQLSVL.

The rearrangement links TRBV7-8 to TRBJ1-1; maybe TRBD1 (6 bases). CDR3 size: 16 residues. V was trimmed by 1 base and J by 5 bases, leaving 17 bases between them. The germline V gene has CDR1 SGHVS and CDR2 FQNEAQ. DNA for the CDR3: TGTGCCAGCAGCTTAGGGTTCGGGGGGCTAGGAACTGAAGCTTTCTTT. This sequence encodes CASSLGFGGLGTEAFF.

This chain uses TRBV5-1 with TRBJ2-6; D unresolved. CDR3 length equals 15 residues. V was clipped by 0 bases and J by 1 base, with 5 bases between them. The germline gives CDR1 SGHRS, CDR2 YFSETQ. Written as DNA, the CDR3 is TGCGCCAGCAGCTTGGAGTTATCTGGGGCCAACGTCCTGACTTTC. It codes for CASSLELSGANVLTF. The variable domain in full, completed from reference TRBV5-1 and TRBJ2-6, reads KAGVTQTPRYLIKTRGQQVTLSCSPISGHRSVSWYQQTPGQGLQFLFEYFSETQRNKGNFPGRFSGRQFSNSRSEMNVSTLELGDSALYLCASSLELSGANVLTFGAGSRLTVL.

The V gene is TRBV27, the J gene TRBJ2-1, with 7 bases that match TRBD2. CDR1 and CDR2 (germline): MNHEY, SMNVEV (reference sequence). J lost 11 bases, V lost 3 bases, and 4 bases had no gene match. The CDR3 totals 12 residues. Here the CDR3 DNA reads TGTGCCAGCAGTTTTCTGGGGGGGAAGCAGTTCTTC. Its translation is CASSFLGGKQFF.